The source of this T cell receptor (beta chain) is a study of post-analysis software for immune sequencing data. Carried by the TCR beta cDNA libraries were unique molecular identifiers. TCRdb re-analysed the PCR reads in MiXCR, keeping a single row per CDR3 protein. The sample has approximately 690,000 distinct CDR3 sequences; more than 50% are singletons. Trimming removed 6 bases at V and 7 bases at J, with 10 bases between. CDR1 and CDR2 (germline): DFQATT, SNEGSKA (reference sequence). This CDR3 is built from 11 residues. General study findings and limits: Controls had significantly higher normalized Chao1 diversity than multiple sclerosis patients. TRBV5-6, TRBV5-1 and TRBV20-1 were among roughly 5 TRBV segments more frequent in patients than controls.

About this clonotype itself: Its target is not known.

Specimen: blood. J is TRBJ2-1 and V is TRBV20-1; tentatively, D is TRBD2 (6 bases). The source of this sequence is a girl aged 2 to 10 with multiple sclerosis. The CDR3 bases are TGCAGTGCCCTGGGGGGAAATGAGCAGTTCTTC. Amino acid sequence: CSALGGNEQFF.